What follows are 26 T cell receptor beta chains derived from one specimen sequenced in a study of cytomegalovirus exposure and HLA in healthy donors. PCR used 60 Vbeta primers and 13 Jbeta primers. Profiled with immunoSEQ multiplex PCR; TCRdb holds only in-frame clones, not every one. The sample holds roughly 100,000 clones, 75% seen once. Sequencing was done on a sample of PBMCs. The receptors come from a man in his forties or fifties in good health and CMV-seronegative.

This clone occurred once. CDR3 in amino acids: CASSDGDEQYF. CDR3 nucleotide sequence: TGTGCCAGCAGTGATGGAGACGAGCAGTACTTC. The rearrangement links TRBV27 to TRBJ2-7; D unresolved. The germline V gene has CDR1 MNHEY and CDR2 SMNVEV (reference sequence). This CDR3 has 11 amino acids. Trimming cost V 5 bases and J 5 bases, with 7 bases left between them.

The chain carries TRBV19 and TRBJ1-1; D call uncertain. From germline, CDR1 is LNHDA and CDR2 SQIVND (reference sequence). The CDR3 consists of 14 residues. Trimming cost V 7 bases and J 0 bases, with 12 bases left between them. The CDR3 DNA reads as TGTGCCAGTACACGCGGTTACATGAACACTGAAGCTTTCTTT. Its protein product is CASTRGYMNTEAFF.

This clone came up once. This chain links TRBV5-1 with TRBJ1-4; 9 bases map to TRBD1. V lost 2 bases to trimming and J lost 6 bases; unmatched junction nucleotides: 11. The germline V gene has CDR1 SGHRS and CDR2 YFSETQ. This CDR3 has 17 residues. This chain's CDR3 is CASSFGNRGRSDEKLFF. In DNA form, the CDR3 reads TGCGCCAGCAGCTTTGGAAACAGGGGGCGATCTGATGAAAAACTGTTTTTT.

The J gene is TRBJ1-1, the V gene TRBV27; 7 positions match TRBD1. Looked up from germline, CDR1 is MNHEY and CDR2 is SMNVEV (reference sequence). V shed 5 bases and J 7 bases; nucleotides not matched to a gene: 7. The CDR3 covers 13 residues. CDR3 DNA sequence: TGTGCCAGCAGTACGACAGGGTTAGGTGAAGCTTTCTTT. Its protein product is CASSTTGLGEAFF.

V usage is TRBV5-1 and J usage is TRBJ2-3, with 11 bases matching TRBD2. Losses at the gene ends were 5 bases for V and 2 bases for J; bases not matched to a gene: 4. The CDR3 loop spans 15 amino acids. Germline V CDR1 and CDR2: SGHRS, YFSETQ. The CDR3 DNA reads as TGCGCCAGCAGTCTGACTAGCGGGGTCACAGATACGCAGTATTTT. This sequence encodes CASSLTSGVTDTQYF.

The rearrangement uses TRBV19 and TRBJ1-2; TRBD1 agrees at 8 bases. Germline V gives CDR1 LNHDA, CDR2 SQIVND (reference sequence). The ends lost 6 bases at V and 3 bases at J; junction bases unmatched: 12. The CDR3 runs to 16 residues. The CDR3 is CASSPQGDAADYGYTF. In DNA form, the CDR3 reads TGTGCCAGTAGCCCACAGGGGGACGCAGCCGACTATGGCTACACCTTC.

The genes are TRBV6-6 and TRBJ2-3; 9 nucleotides match TRBD2. V lost 2 bases, J lost 4 bases, and 7 bases stayed unmatched. The CDR3 spans 16 residues. Per germline, CDR1 MNHNY and CDR2 SVGAGI (reference sequence). CDR3: CASSYAAGGRADTQYF. CDR3 DNA: TGTGCCAGCAGTTACGCGGCGGGGGGGCGTGCAGATACGCAGTATTTT.

This clone has just a few counts. The chain carries TRBV7-2 and TRBJ2-7, with TRBD1 matching 8 bases. Per germline, CDR1 SGHTA and CDR2 FQGNSA. Losses at the gene ends were 5 bases for V and 5 bases for J; bases not matched to a gene: 11. CDR3 length: 15 amino acids. The CDR3 nucleotides read TGTGCCAGCAGCGCGGACAGGGTGCTCACGAACGAGCAGTACTTC. It specifies CASSADRVLTNEQYF.

This chain links TRBV5-1 with TRBJ2-1, with D possibly being TRBD2 (7 bases). V gave up 4 bases and J gave up 6 bases, with 14 bases separating them. CDR1 and CDR2 from the germline V gene are SGHRS and YFSETQ. CDR3 length: 14 residues. Here the CDR3 DNA reads TGCGCCAGCAGCCCCGGGGGGCCGTTCAATGAGCAGTTCTTC. Its protein product is CASSPGGPFNEQFF.

The rearrangement uses TRBV5-1 and TRBJ1-3; 12 positions match TRBD1. Unmatched junction bases numbered 8, after V lost 1 base and J lost 0 bases. From germline, CDR1 is SGHRS and CDR2 YFSETQ. This CDR3 contains 19 residues. The CDR3 reads CASSLTGTGGWSSGNTIYF. CDR3 DNA sequence: TGCGCCAGCAGCTTGACCGGGACAGGGGGCTGGAGCTCTGGAAACACCATATATTTT.

This clone was found a few times. Written as DNA, the CDR3 is TGTGCCAGCAGTTTAGGGACCTTAACAGGCAGGGGTATCAATGAGCAGTTCTTC. As protein: CASSLGTLTGRGINEQFF. The genes are TRBV28 and TRBJ2-1; the D gene is possibly TRBD1 (6 bases). The germline gives CDR1 MDHEN, CDR2 SYDVKM. V was shortened by 2 bases and J by 6 bases, with 23 bases between the two germline ends. The CDR3 totals 18 residues.

The rearrangement joins TRBV9 to TRBJ2-2; 11 nucleotides agree with TRBD2. The CDR3 contains 16 residues. Germline V gene data show CDR1 as SGDLS and CDR2 as YYNGEE. J was trimmed by 4 bases and V by 3 bases; bases with no gene match: 5. CDR3 sequence (DNA): TGTGCCAGCAGCGCCTTTAGCGGGAGGGCCACCGGGGAGCTGTTTTTT. Its translation: CASSAFSGRATGELFF.

This sequence joins TRBV6-5 and TRBJ2-7, with 10 bases lining up with TRBD1. J gave up 3 bases and V 4 bases, and 6 bases lay outside the gene matches. CDR1 and CDR2 (germline): MNHEY, SVGAGI. CDR3 length: 15 residues. The CDR3 DNA reads TGTGCCAGCAGTTCTTCCGGGACAGGGGTCTACGAGCAGTACTTC. Translated, it gives CASSSSGTGVYEQYF.

This clone came up once. This chain joins TRBV6-1 and TRBJ1-2, with D hard to call. This CDR3 comprises 13 residues. Per the germline V gene, CDR1 is MNHNS and CDR2 is SASEGT. Between the trimmed V and J ends, which lost 4 bases and 8 bases, there was a span of 14 bases. CDR3 in DNA: TGTGCCAGCAGTGGAGCGGCTTTCTCAGGCTACACCTTC. Translated: CASSGAAFSGYTF.

This chain links TRBV4-2 with TRBJ2-7; 9 bases are a match to TRBD1. Germline lookup yields CDR1 LGHNA and CDR2 YNFKEQ. The CDR3 is 16 amino acids. After removal of 4 bases from V and 3 bases from J, the junction contained 10 bases not matched to a gene. This chain's CDR3 is CASSRTGGTGNYEQYF. In nucleotides, the CDR3 is TGTGCCAGCAGCCGTACCGGGGGGACAGGGAACTACGAGCAGTACTTC.

V usage is TRBV4-3 and J usage is TRBJ2-7; no firm D call. Germline CDR1 and CDR2: LGHNA and YSLEER. Trimming cost V 1 base and J 2 bases, with 12 bases left between them. The CDR3 covers 15 residues. CDR3 sequence reads: CASSQGANSPYEQYF. For the CDR3, the DNA is TGCGCCAGCAGCCAAGGGGCGAATTCACCCTACGAGCAGTACTTC.

The V and J genes are TRBV7-8 and TRBJ2-3, with 8 bases fitting TRBD2. This CDR3 region has 14 residues. In germline, CDR1 is SGHVS, CDR2 FQNEAQ. The ends lost 3 bases at V and 5 bases at J; junction bases unmatched: 4. CDR3 bases: TGTGCCAGCAGCTTCGGGGGGGCCGGAGATACGCAGTATTTT. Encoded protein: CASSFGGAGDTQYF.

The V call is TRBV7-3, the J call TRBJ2-3; 11 positions agree with TRBD2. CDR1 is SGHTA and CDR2 is FQGTGA in the germline V gene. CDR3 length equals 15 residues. Trimming removed 4 bases from V and 2 bases from J; junction bases left unmatched: 2. The CDR3 sequence: CASSSSGGFTDTQYF. CDR3 coding DNA: TGTGCCAGCAGCTCTAGCGGGGGGTTCACAGATACGCAGTATTTT. The full variable domain, in which reference TRBV7-3 and TRBJ2-3 provide the parts outside the CDR3, is GAGVSQTPSNKVTEKGKYVELRCDPISGHTALYWYRQSLGQGPEFLIYFQGTGAADDSGLPNDRFFAVRPEGSVSTLKIQRTERGDSAVYLCASSSSGGFTDTQYFGPGTRLTVL.

This clone was observed a handful of times. This chain links TRBV5-4 with TRBJ2-1; 11 nucleotides agree with TRBD2. After removal of 7 bases from V and 8 bases from J, the junction contained 11 bases not matched to a gene. Germline CDR1 is SGHNT and CDR2 is YYREEE (reference sequence). This CDR3 comprises 15 residues. The CDR3 DNA reads TGTGCCAGCTACCCCAGACTAGCGGGGTCTGATGAGCAGTTCTTC. Translation: CASYPRLAGSDEQFF.

J is TRBJ2-7 and V is TRBV19; no clear D. V lost 0 bases and J 3 bases, leaving 12 bases between the germline ends. Germline values: CDR1 LNHDA, CDR2 SQIVND (reference sequence). This CDR3 contains 15 residues. The chain's CDR3 is CASSIEAGNLYEQYF. Written as DNA, the CDR3 is TGTGCCAGTAGTATAGAAGCAGGCAACCTCTACGAGCAGTACTTC.

The chain combines TRBV11-3 with TRBJ2-7, with TRBD1 matching 7 bases. Germline loops: CDR1 SGHNT, CDR2 YENEEA. This CDR3 is built from 13 residues. V was clipped by 4 bases and J by 5 bases; unmatched bases: 5. The CDR3, as DNA: TGTGCCAGCAGCTCTCAAACAGGGGACGAGCAGTACTTC. It translates to CASSSQTGDEQYF.

The V and J genes are TRBV10-3 and TRBJ2-5, with 7 bases matching TRBD2. J lost 2 bases, V lost 10 bases, and 7 bases had no gene match. Looked up from germline, CDR1 is ENHRY and CDR2 is SYGVKD. The CDR3 consists of 13 residues. CDR3 in amino acids: CATAWGGQETQYF. CDR3 coding DNA: TGTGCCACTGCATGGGGGGGTCAAGAGACCCAGTACTTC.

The rearrangement links TRBV1 to TRBJ2-5; the D call in the table, TRBD2, was not verified against the DNA. TRBV1 is flagged as a pseudogene. CDR3 length equals 9 residues. CDR3: CTREETQYF. Here the CDR3 DNA reads TGCACCAGGGAGGAGACCCAGTACTTC.

The gene calls are TRBV7-2 and TRBJ1-6, with D possibly TRBD1 on 5 matching bases. The CDR3 is 15 residues long. Deletions cut 8 bases from V and 7 bases from J, with 18 bases between. CDR1 and CDR2 from the germline V gene are SGHTA and FQGNSA. CDR3 sequence: CASLRSPDSNSPLHF. The CDR3 region has the DNA TGTGCCAGCCTAAGGTCCCCTGACAGCAATTCACCCCTCCACTTT.

The chain carries TRBV28 and TRBJ2-7; D is possibly TRBD1 (5 bases). Germline loops: CDR1 MDHEN, CDR2 SYDVKM. V was clipped by 4 bases and J by 6 bases, with 19 bases between them. The CDR3 runs to 15 residues. In nucleotides, the CDR3 is TGTGCCAGCAGTTACAACCTCGGGCAGGGCTCCGAGCAGTACTTC. As protein: CASSYNLGQGSEQYF.

The chain uses TRBV19 and TRBJ2-1; D possibly corresponds to TRBD2 (6 bases). V dropped 5 bases and J dropped 13 bases, with 15 bases sitting between them. Germline CDR1 is LNHDA and CDR2 is SQIVND (reference sequence). The CDR3 is 12 amino acids. CDR3 in amino acids: CASSATSLAQFF. The CDR3 DNA is TGTGCCAGTAGTGCCACTAGCCTTGCCCAGTTCTTC.